This T cell receptor beta chain was obtained from a study of T cell responses to AZD1222 COVID-19 vaccine. General observations from the study: Donors, mostly white British, included more females; clonal diversity was possibly underestimated. Baseline seropositivity characterized only 5 or 6 AZD1222 recipients.

Comment on this clone: The antigen is unknown.

Using immunoSEQ multiplex PCR, the repertoire was profiled, and TCRdb retains in-frame clones only, with some absent. The sample has about 130,000 clones, 80% to 95% seen once. The CDR3 is 15 amino acids. CDR1 and CDR2 (germline): SGDLS, YYNGEE. V was pared by 1 base and J by 2 bases, with 5 bases of the junction left unmatched. The source of this sequence is an adult in good health. Sequencing was performed on peripheral blood, taken on day 0 of AZD1222 vaccination. V gene TRBV9 combines with J gene TRBJ1-1; 7 bases fit TRBD1. The CDR3 nucleotides are TGTGCCAGCAGCGTAAGAGGGGACAGCAACACTGAAGCTTTCTTT. Amino acid sequence: CASSVRGDSNTEAFF.